The present entry profiles one TCR beta chain with its context. The antigen is not known. This specimen comes from a study of shared clonotypes between healthy human individuals. Regarding the study as a whole: Blood was the sole source, and tissue repertoires probably differ.

The CDR3 is 18 amino acids. Germline CDR1 SQVTM, CDR2 ANQGSEA. Clones were sequenced by immunoSEQ multiplex PCR, and TCRdb holds only the in-frame ones, with some missing. The sample lists around 2.5 million clones; 93% were seen once. Input material: naive CD4+ T cells from PBMCs. The subset is: CD45RA+ positively selected. This chain links TRBV29-1 with TRBJ2-5; TRBD2 aligns across 10 bases. The last part of the DNA fits TRBJ2-7 better; the J call may be wrong. The sequence was collected from a man between 18 and 35 years old in good health. Some clones in this sample may be carry-over from other donors' samples. CDR3 amino acids: CSVRQLAGEPRSRVEQYF. The CDR3 DNA reads as TGCAGCGTCCGTCAGCTAGCGGGAGAGCCTAGAAGCCGGGTCGAGCAGTACTTC.